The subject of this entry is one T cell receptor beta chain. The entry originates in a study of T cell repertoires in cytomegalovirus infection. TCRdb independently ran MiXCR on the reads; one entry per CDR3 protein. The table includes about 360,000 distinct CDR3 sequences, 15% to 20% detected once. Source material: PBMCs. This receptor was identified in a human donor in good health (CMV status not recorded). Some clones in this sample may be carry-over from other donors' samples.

CDR3 amino acids: CASSKLTGSTYEKLFF. CDR3 nucleotides: TGTGCCAGTAGTAAGCTAACAGGGTCGACCTATGAAAAACTGTTTTTT. The chain employs TRBV19 and TRBJ1-4; D may be TRBD1 (6 bases). Germline-derived CDR1 and CDR2 are LNHDA and SQIVND (reference sequence). The CDR3 is made up of 16 amino acids. Trimming pared 4 bases from V and 6 bases from J, leaving 18 bases between.